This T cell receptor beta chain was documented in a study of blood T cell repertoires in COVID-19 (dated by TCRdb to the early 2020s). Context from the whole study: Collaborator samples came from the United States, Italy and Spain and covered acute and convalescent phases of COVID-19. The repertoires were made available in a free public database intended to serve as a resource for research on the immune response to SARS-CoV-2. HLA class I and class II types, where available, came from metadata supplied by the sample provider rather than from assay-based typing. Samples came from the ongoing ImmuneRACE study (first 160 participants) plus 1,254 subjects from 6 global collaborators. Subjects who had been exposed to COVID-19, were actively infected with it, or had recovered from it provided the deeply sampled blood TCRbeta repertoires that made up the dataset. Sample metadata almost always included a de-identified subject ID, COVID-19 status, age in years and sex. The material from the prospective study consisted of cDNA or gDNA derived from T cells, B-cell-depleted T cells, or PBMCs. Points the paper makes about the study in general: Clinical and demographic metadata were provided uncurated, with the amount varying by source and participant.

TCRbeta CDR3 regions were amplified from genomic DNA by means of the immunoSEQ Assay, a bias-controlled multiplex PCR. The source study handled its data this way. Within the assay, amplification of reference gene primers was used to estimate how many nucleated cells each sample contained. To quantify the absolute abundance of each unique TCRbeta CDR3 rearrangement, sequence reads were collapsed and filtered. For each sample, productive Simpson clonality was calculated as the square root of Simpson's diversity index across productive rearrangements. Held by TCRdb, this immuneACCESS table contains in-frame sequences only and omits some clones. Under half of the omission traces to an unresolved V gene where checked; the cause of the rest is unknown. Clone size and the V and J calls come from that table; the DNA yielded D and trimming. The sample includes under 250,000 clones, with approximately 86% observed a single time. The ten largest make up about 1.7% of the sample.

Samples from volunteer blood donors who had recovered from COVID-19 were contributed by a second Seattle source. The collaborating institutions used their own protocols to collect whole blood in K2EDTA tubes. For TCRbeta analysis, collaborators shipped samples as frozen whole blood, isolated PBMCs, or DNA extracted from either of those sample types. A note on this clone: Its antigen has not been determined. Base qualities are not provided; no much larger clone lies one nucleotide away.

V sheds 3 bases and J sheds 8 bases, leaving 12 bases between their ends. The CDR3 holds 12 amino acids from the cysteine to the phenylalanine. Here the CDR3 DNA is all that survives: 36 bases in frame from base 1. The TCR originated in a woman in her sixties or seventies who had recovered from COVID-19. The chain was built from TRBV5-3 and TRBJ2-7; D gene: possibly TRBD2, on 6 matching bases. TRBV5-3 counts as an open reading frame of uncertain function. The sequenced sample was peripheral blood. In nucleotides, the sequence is TGTGCCAGAAGCTGGTGCCGGGAGAAGCAGTACTTC. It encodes CARSWCREKQYF.